These T cell receptor beta chains were read from a single sample in a study of OX40 agonist ivuxolimab in advanced cancers. Repertoires were generated with immunoSEQ multiplex PCR, while TCRdb's copy carries only in-frame clones and drops some. The sample consists of over 35,000 clones, about 80% of them appearing once. Here the sequenced sample was CD4+ or CD8+ T cells sorted from blood, taken in a trial of the OX40 agonist ivuxolimab. All receptors derive from an adult with an advanced solid tumor such as melanoma, head and neck, liver or kidney cancer. CDR3s include the opening cysteine and the closing phenylalanine or tryptophan. The D gene is left open where the match is weak. Clone size, where shown, is once, few, many, or a class for clones that have expanded.

CDR3 DNA | CDR3 protein | V gene | clone size | J gene | D gene
TGTGCCAGCAGCCCCGGCCTTACAGATTATGGCTACACCTTC | CASSPGLTDYGYTF | TRBV7-3 | NA | TRBJ1-2 | NA
TGCGCCAGCAGCCCCGGACCCCCGGAGTCCTACGAGCAGTACTTC | CASSPGPPESYEQYF | TRBV23-1 | NA | TRBJ2-7 | NA
TGTGCCAGCATCACACCCTGGCCGGGCGAGCAGTACTTC | CASITPWPGEQYF | TRBV27 | NA | TRBJ2-7 | NA
TGCGCCAGCAGCCGGACGGGGGGCGGCTACACCTTC | CASSRTGGGYTF | TRBV5-1 | NA | TRBJ1-2 | NA
TGTGCCAGTAGCCTTAAGGGGGAAGGTGAGCAGTTCTTC | CASSLKGEGEQFF | TRBV19 | NA | TRBJ2-1 | NA
TGTGCCAGTAGTCCTACCACGACAGGCGGCTGGCATGAAAAACTGTTTTTT | CASSPTTTGGWHEKLFF | TRBV19 | NA | TRBJ1-4 | NA
TGTGCCAGCAGCTTAGCGGCTCTCGTAAGAACAGATACGCAGTATTTT | CASSLAALVRTDTQYF | TRBV7-8 | NA | TRBJ2-3 | NA
TGTGCCAGCAGCTTTACCTTGGGGAAAGAGACCCAGTACTTC | CASSFTLGKETQYF | TRBV7-2 | NA | TRBJ2-5 | NA
TGCGCCAGCAGCTTGGCCTCCCGGGGGGACTCTGGAAACACCATATATTTT | CASSLASRGDSGNTIYF | TRBV5-1 | NA | TRBJ1-3 | NA
TGTGCCAGCAGCCGGGGACAGCTAGGCGCTGAAGCTTTCTTT | CASSRGQLGAEAFF | TRBV9 | NA | TRBJ1-1 | TRBD1
TGTGCCAGCAGTTTAGCGCTAGCGGTTTACAATGAGCAGTTCTTC | CASSLALAVYNEQFF | TRBV27 | NA | TRBJ2-1 | TRBD2
TGTGCCAGCAGCGTATCTCCGAGGGACGATGAGCAGTTCTTC | CASSVSPRDDEQFF | TRBV9 | NA | TRBJ2-1 | NA
TGCGCCAGCAGCCAACCCGGGGGACAGCCGAGAGGCGTGCTGCACACTGAAGCTTTCTTT | CASSQPGGQPRGVLHTEAFF | TRBV4-1 | NA | TRBJ1-1 | TRBD1
TGTGCTAGTGGCCCACAGGGAACGGGAGAGACCCAGTACTTC | CASGPQGTGETQYF | TRBV12-5 | NA | TRBJ2-5 | NA
TGTGCCAGCAGCCAAATTTTCGCCGGCGGTGAGACCCAGTACTTC | CASSQIFAGGETQYF | TRBV14 | NA | TRBJ2-5 | NA
TGCGCCAGCAGCCGAGGGGACAGAATTATAGCCAAAAACATTCAGTACTTC | CASSRGDRIIAKNIQYF | TRBV5-1 | once | TRBJ2-4 | TRBD1
TGTGCCAGCAGCGTAGTGGGGACACCGAACACTGAAGCTTTCTTT | CASSVVGTPNTEAFF | TRBV9 | few | TRBJ1-1 | NA
TGTGCCAGCAGCTTTCGCGGGGGCGCGATACAGCCCCAGCATTTT | CASSFRGGAIQPQHF | TRBV7-8 | NA | TRBJ1-5 | NA
TGTGCCACCAGCTCGCGGAACACAGATACGCAGTATTTT | CATSSRNTDTQYF | TRBV27 | few | TRBJ2-3 | NA
TGTGCCAGCAGTCCGAGGCCAGGGATAGATGGCTACACCTTC | CASSPRPGIDGYTF | TRBV7-6 | NA | TRBJ1-2 | NA
TGTGCCAGCAGCACATGGACAGGGAATTTCGTCAATGAGCAGTTCTTC | CASSTWTGNFVNEQFF | TRBV7-9 | NA | TRBJ2-1 | TRBD1
TGTGCCAGCAGGTCCGGGGGGGCCGCGGAGACCCAGTACTTC | CASRSGGAAETQYF | TRBV28 | NA | TRBJ2-5 | TRBD2
TGTGCCAGCAGCAAAAGGTCGGGAGGCAACGATGAGCAGTTCTTC | CASSKRSGGNDEQFF | TRBV11-2 | NA | TRBJ2-1 | TRBD2
TGTGCCAGCAGCATAGGGACTAGCGGAACTAATGAGCAGTTCTTC | CASSIGTSGTNEQFF | TRBV6-4 | NA | TRBJ2-1 | TRBD2
TGCGCCAGCAGCAGCTCCTACGAGCAGTACTTC | CASSSSYEQYF | TRBV5-1 | NA | TRBJ2-7 | NA
TGTGCCAGCAGCTTAGGCCCTCCATGGAGAGGCTACGAGCAGTACTTC | CASSLGPPWRGYEQYF | TRBV11-2 | NA | TRBJ2-7 | NA
TGTGCCAGCAGCTCTACGACAGGGGGGAAAGAGACCCAGTACTTC | CASSSTTGGKETQYF | TRBV5-4 | NA | TRBJ2-5 | TRBD1
TGTGCCAGCAGCCGGGGTTACGAGCAGTACTTC | CASSRGYEQYF | TRBV6-5 | few | TRBJ2-7 | NA
TGTGCCAGCGGACGGAGGGGTGAGGATCAGCCCCAGCATTTT | CASGRRGEDQPQHF | TRBV6-5 | NA | TRBJ1-5 | NA
TGTGCCAGCACCCCGGGGTTTAGCGGGAACTACGAGCAGTACTTC | CASTPGFSGNYEQYF | TRBV9 | NA | TRBJ2-7 | TRBD2
TGTGCCAGCAGCGAATGGGGCTACACCTTC | CASSEWGYTF | TRBV6-1 | NA | TRBJ1-2 | NA
TGTGCCACTTCTGAGGGAGTCACCGGGGAGCTGTTTTTT | CATSEGVTGELFF | TRBV15 | NA | TRBJ2-2 | NA
TGTGCCAGCAGCTGGAGAGGCCATGAGCAGTTCTTC | CASSWRGHEQFF | TRBV11-2 | NA | TRBJ2-1 | NA
TGCAGCGTTGGGGACAATTACAATGAGCAGTTCTTC | CSVGDNYNEQFF | TRBV29-1 | NA | TRBJ2-1 | NA
TGTGCCTGGAGTGGAGAATCAGGGAACACTGAAGCTTTCTTT | CAWSGESGNTEAFF | TRBV30 | few | TRBJ1-1 | NA
TGTGCCAGCAGCTTAGAAGGCTCCGGCTACACCTTC | CASSLEGSGYTF | TRBV7-9 | NA | TRBJ1-2 | NA
TGTGCCAGCAGCTTAGCCGGGACAGCGGCGAACAATTCACCCCTCCACTTT | CASSLAGTAANNSPLHF | TRBV5-4 | once | TRBJ1-6 | TRBD1
TGTGCCAGCAGTTTATGGGACACCAAAAACATTCAGTACTTC | CASSLWDTKNIQYF | TRBV28 | NA | TRBJ2-4 | NA
TGTGCCAGTAGTATAGGCGTTTTGCAGGGGAATGAGCAGTTCTTC | CASSIGVLQGNEQFF | TRBV19 | NA | TRBJ2-1 | NA
TGTGCCAGCAGCGCGGGAGGGAATTATGAGCAGTTCTTC | CASSAGGNYEQFF | TRBV5-5 | NA | TRBJ2-1 | TRBD2
TGTGCCAGCAGCTTAGGCGCTAGCCAAGGTCGGCAGTACTTC | CASSLGASQGRQYF | TRBV7-5 | NA | TRBJ2-7 | NA
TGTGCCAGCAGTATACTAGCGGGGGGGGCAGATACGCAGTATTTT | CASSILAGGADTQYF | TRBV28 | NA | TRBJ2-3 | TRBD2
TGTGCCAGCAGACCGGGACTAGCCTACGAGCAGTACTTC | CASRPGLAYEQYF | TRBV6-1 | NA | TRBJ2-7 | TRBD2
TGCGCCAGCAGCTACTTCCCGGGGCAGGGGGCAGATACGCAGTATTTT | CASSYFPGQGADTQYF | TRBV5-1 | NA | TRBJ2-3 | TRBD1
TGTGCCAGCAGTTTATCGGCAGGGGGCCTAGCTTTCTTT | CASSLSAGGLAFF | TRBV28 | NA | TRBJ1-1 | TRBD1
TGTGCCAGCTCACCGGGTATCTACAATGAGCAGTTCTTC | CASSPGIYNEQFF | TRBV18 | once | TRBJ2-1 | NA
TGTGCCAGCAGTGGAGGACAGGGGCACGAGCAGTACTTC | CASSGGQGHEQYF | TRBV2 | NA | TRBJ2-7 | TRBD1